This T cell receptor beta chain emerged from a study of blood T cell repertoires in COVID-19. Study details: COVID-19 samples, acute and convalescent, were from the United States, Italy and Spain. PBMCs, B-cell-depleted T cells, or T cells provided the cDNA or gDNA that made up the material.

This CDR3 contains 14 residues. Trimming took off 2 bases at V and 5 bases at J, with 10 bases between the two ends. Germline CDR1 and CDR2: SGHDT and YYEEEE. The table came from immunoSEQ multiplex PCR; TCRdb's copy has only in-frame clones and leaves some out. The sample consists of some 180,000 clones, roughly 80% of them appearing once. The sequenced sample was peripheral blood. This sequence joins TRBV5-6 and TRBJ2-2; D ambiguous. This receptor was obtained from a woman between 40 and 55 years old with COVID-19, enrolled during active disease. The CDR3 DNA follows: TGTGCCAGCAGCTTAGCTCCCAGGACCGGGGAGCTGTTTTTT. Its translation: CASSLAPRTGELFF.